This T cell receptor (beta chain) is drawn from a study of cytomegalovirus exposure and HLA in healthy donors. This clone showed up just a few times. Use of 60 Vbeta and 13 Jbeta primers characterized the PCR. In the study's own analysis: Later work found roughly 80 million unique TCR beta chains, with 9.5 million to 14 million shared. Data came from immunoSEQ multiplex PCR; TCRdb stores just in-frame clones and leaves some out. D and trimming come from the DNA, and the V and J calls and clone size come from that table. The sample yields around 130,000 clones, 75% to 85% seen once. Germline V gives CDR1 SGHDT, CDR2 YYEEEE. This CDR3 spans 12 amino acids. Trimming removed 5 bases from V and 11 bases from J; junction bases left unmatched: 7.

This receptor was taken from a woman aged 35 to 49 in good health and CMV-seropositive. This sequence joins TRBV5-6 and TRBJ2-1, with 7 bases aligning to TRBD2. Sequencing was done on a sample of PBMCs. CDR3 coding DNA: TGTGCCAGCAGACGTACTAGCGTCAAGCAGTTCTTC. This translates into CASRRTSVKQFF.